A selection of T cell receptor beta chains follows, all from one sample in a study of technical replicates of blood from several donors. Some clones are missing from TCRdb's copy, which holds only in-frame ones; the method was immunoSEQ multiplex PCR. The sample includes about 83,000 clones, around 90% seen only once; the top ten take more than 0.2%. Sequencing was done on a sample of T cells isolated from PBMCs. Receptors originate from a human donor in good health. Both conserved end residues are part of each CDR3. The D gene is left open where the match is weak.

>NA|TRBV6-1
CASRSQGLETEAFF
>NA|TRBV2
CASSEQGRRNTIYF
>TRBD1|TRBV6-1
CASSGTRGYTEAFF
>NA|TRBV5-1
CASSWALAGEAAYEQYF
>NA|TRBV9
CASSVQNTGELFF
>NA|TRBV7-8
CASSFRALVEYDTQYF
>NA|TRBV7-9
CASSFDRFLYTGELFF
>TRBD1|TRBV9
CASSVEGPRTGGAEQYF
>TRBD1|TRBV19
CASSTGTGGAVGNTIYF
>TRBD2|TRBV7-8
CASSFERTSGLQLPYNEQFF
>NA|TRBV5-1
CASSLQGNTEAFF
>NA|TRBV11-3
CASSLSFGTSSYEQYF
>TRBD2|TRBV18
CASSPTSGRNNEQFF
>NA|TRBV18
CASSPGGSEANVLTF
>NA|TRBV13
CATSAGTALDTQYF
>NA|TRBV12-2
CASRSIPGQGRNSPLHF
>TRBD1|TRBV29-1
CSVVGRGSTDYGYTF
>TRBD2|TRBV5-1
CASSLDSGDGETQYF
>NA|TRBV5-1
CASSLGGLYTDTQYF
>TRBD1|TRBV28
CASSRDRGNQPQHF
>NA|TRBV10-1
CATGNLGSYNEQFF